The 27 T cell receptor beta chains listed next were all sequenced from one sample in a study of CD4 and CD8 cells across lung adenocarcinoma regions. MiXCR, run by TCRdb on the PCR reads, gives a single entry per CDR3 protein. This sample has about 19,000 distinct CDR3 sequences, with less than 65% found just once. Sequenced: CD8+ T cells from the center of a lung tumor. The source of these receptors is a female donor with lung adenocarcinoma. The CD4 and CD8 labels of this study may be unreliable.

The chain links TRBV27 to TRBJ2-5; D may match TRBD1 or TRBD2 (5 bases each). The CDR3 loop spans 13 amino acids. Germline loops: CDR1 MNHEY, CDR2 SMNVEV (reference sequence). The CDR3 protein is CGGRGRDQETQYF. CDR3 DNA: TGTGGCGGCCGGGGCCGTGACCAAGAGACCCAGTACTTC.

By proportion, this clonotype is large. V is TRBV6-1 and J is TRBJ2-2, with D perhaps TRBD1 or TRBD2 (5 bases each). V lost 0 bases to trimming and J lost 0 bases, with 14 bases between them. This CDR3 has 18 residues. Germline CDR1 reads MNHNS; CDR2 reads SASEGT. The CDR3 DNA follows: TGTGCCAGCAGTGAAGCGCTTATTGGGGGAGCGAACACCGGGGAGCTGTTTTTT. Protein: CASSEALIGGANTGELFF.

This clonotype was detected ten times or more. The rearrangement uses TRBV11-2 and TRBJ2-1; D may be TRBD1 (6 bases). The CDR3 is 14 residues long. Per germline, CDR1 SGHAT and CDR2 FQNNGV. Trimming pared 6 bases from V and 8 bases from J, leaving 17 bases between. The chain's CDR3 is CASSPSSGVDEQFF. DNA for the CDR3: TGTGCCAGCAGTCCTTCCTCAGGGGTCGATGAGCAGTTCTTC.

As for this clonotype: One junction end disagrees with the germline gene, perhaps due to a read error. The CDR3 bases are TGTGCCAGCGGCCGACAGGGGGCGGGCACAGAGACGCAGTTTTTT. Its protein product is CASGRQGAGTETQFF. The chain couples TRBV6-1 to TRBJ2-3; 10 bases agree with TRBD1. Germline V gene sequence: CDR1 MNHNS, CDR2 SASEGT. The CDR3 extends over 15 amino acids.

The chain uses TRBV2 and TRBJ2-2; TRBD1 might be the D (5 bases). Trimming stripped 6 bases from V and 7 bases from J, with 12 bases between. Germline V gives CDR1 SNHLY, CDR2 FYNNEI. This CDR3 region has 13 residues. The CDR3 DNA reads TGTGCCAGCAGCACCAGGGTTGACGGGGAGCTGTTTTTT. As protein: CASSTRVDGELFF.

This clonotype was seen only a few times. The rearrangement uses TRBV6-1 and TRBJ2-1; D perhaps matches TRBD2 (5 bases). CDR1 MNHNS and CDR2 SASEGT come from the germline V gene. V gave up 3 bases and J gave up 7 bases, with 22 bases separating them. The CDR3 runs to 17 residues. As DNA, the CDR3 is TGTGCCAGCAGTGAGGCCCCAGGAGGTATAACCCCAAATGAGCAGTTCTTC. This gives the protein CASSEAPGGITPNEQFF.

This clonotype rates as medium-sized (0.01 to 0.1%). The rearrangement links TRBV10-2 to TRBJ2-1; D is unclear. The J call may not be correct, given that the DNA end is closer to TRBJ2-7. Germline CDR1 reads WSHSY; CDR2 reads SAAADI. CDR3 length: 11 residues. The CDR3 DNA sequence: TGCGCCAGCAGTGATTACGACGAGCAGTACTTC. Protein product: CASSDYDEQYF.

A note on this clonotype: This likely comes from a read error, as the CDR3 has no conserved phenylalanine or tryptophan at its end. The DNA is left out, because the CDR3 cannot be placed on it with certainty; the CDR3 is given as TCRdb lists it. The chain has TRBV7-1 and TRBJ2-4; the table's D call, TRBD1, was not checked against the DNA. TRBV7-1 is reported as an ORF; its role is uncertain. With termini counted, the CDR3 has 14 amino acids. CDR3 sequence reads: CVGQLQAEEGSAQP.

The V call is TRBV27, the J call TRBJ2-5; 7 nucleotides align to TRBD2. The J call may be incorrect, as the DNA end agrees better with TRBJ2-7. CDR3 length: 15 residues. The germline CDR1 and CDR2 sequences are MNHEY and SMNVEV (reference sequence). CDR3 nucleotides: TGTGCCAGCAGGCCGGGAGGAGGAGGGACCTACGAGCAGTACTTC. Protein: CASRPGGGGTYEQYF.

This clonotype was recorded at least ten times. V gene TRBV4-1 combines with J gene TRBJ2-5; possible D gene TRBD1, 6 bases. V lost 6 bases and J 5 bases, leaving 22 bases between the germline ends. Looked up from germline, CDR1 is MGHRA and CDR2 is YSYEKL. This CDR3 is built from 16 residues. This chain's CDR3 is CASRVNRDGLSETQYF. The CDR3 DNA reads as TGCGCCAGCAGAGTAAACAGGGACGGGTTATCGGAGACCCAGTACTTC.

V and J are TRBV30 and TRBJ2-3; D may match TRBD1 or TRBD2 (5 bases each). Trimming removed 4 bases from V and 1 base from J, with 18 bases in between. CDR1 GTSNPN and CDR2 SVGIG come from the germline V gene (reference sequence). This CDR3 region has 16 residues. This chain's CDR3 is CAWNGDRGRGTDTQYF. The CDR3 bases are TGTGCCTGGAATGGGGATAGGGGACGAGGCACAGATACGCAGTATTTT.

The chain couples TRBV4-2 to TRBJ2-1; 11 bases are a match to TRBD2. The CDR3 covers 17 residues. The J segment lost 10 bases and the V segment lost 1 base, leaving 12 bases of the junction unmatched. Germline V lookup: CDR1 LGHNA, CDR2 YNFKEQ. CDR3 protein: CASSQAGGGSGGAEQFF. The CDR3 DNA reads TGTGCCAGCAGCCAAGCCGGCGGTGGTAGCGGGGGGGCGGAGCAGTTCTTC.

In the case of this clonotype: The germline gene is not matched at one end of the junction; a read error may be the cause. As DNA, the CDR3 is TGCGCCGGGGGGACGGGGGGACGGGACCCAGAGACCCAGTACTTT. Translated, it gives CAGGTGGRDPETQYF. V usage is TRBV10-2 and J usage is TRBJ2-5, with 7 bases fitting TRBD2. CDR1 and CDR2 (germline): WSHSY, SAAADI. The CDR3 covers 15 residues.

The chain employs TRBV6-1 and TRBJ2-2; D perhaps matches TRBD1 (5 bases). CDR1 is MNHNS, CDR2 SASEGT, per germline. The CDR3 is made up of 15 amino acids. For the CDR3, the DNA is TGTGTCATCAGCCGCCTGGCGGTAAGCACAGGTGAGCTGTTTTTT. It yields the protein CVISRLAVSTGELFF.

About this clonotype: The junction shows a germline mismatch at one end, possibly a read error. This CDR3 is CASGFGGRQPETQYF. The CDR3 nucleotides are TGTGCCAGCGGTTTTGGGGGCAGACAACCAGAGACGCAGTATTTC. J is TRBJ2-3 and V is TRBV27; D is possibly TRBD1 (6 bases). This CDR3 is 15 amino acids long. CDR1 MNHEY and CDR2 SMNVEV come from the germline V gene (reference sequence).

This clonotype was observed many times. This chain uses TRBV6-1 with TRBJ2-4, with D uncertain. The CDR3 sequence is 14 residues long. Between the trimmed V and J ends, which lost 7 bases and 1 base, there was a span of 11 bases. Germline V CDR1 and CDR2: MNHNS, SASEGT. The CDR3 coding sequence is TGTGCCAGCATGGAAGGGTGGGCCAAAAACATTCAGTACTTC. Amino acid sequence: CASMEGWAKNIQYF.

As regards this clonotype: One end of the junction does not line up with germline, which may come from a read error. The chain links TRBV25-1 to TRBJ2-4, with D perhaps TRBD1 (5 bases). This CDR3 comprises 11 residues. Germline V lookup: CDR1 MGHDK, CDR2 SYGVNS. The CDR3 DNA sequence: TGTGGGGGCAGTGACAAAGACATTCAGTACTTC. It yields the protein CGGSDKDIQYF. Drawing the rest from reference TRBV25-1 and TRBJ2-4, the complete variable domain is EADIYQTPRYLVIGTGKKITLECSQTMGHDKMYWYQQDPGMELHLIHYSYGVNSTEKGDLSSESTVSRIRTEHFPLTLESARPSHTSQYLCGGSDKDIQYFGAGTRLSVL.

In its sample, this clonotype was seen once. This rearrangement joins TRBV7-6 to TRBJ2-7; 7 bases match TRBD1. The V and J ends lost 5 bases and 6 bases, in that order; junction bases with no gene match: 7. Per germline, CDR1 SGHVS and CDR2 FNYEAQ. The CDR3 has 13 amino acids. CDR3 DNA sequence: TGTGCCAGCAGCCGATTGGACAGGAGCGAGCAGTACTTC. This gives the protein CASSRLDRSEQYF.

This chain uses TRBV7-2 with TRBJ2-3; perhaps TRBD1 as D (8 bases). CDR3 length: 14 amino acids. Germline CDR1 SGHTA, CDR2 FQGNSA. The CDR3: CAGSGWDRRETQYF. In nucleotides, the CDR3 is TGTGCGGGCAGCGGGTGGGACAGGCGGGAGACCCAGTATTTT.

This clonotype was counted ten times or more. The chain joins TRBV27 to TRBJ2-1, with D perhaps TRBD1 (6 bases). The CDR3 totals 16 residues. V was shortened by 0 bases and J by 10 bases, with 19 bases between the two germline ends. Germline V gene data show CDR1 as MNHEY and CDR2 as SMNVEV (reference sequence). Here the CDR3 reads CASSLSWTDIPYEQFF. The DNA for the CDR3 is TGTGCCAGCAGTTTATCTTGGACAGATATCCCCTACGAGCAGTTCTTC.

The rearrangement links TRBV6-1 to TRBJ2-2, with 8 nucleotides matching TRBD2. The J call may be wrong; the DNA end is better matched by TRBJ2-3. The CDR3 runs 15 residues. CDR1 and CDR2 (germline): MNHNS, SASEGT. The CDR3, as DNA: TGTGCCAGCAAAAAGACGGGGGGGGGCACCGGGAAGCAGTATTTT. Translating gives CASKKTGGGTGKQYF.

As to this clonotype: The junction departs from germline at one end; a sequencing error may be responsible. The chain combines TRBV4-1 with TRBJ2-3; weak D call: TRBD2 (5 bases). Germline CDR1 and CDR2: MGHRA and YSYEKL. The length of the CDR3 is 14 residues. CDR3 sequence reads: CASSSGSSTDMQYF. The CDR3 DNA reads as TGCGCCAGCAGCTCGGGGAGTAGCACAGACATGCAGTATTTC.

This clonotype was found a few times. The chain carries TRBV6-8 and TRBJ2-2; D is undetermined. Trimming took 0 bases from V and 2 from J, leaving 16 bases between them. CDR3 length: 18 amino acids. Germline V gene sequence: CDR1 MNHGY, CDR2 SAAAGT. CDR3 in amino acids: CASSYSRWSYVNTGELFF. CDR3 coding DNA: TGTGCCAGCAGTTACTCGCGTTGGTCTTACGTAAACACCGGGGAGCTGTTTTTT.

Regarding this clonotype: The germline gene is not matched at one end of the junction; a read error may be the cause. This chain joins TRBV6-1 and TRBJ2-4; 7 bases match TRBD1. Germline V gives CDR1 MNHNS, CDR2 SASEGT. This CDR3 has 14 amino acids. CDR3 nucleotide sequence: TGTGCCAGCAGGAGGGGGCGAGCCAAAGATACGCAGTATTTC. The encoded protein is CASRRGRAKDTQYF.

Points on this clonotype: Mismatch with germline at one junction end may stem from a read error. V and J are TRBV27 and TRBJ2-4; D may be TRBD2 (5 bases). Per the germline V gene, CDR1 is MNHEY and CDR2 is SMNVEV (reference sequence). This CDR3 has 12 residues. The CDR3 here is CAGSRPTNMQYF. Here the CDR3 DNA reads TGTGCGGGGAGTCGCCCCACAAACATGCAGTATTTC.

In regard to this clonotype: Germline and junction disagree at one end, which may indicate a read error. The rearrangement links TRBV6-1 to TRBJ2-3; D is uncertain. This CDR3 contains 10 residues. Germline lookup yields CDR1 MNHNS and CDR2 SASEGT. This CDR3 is CARVNDTQYF. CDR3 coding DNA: TGTGCCAGGGTCAACGATACGCAGTATTTC.

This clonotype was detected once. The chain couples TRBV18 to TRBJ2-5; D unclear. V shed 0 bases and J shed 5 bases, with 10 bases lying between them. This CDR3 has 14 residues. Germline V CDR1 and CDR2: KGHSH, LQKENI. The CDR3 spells CASSPPVIRETQYF. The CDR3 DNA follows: TGTGCCAGCTCACCACCGGTCATAAGGGAGACCCAGTACTTC.